This TCR beta chain was identified during a study of blood T cell repertoires in COVID-19 (dated by TCRdb to between 2020 and 2021). Describing the broader study: Samples covering the acute and convalescent phases of COVID-19 were provided by collaborators in the United States, Italy and Spain. The material from the prospective study consisted of cDNA or gDNA derived from T cells, B-cell-depleted T cells, or PBMCs. The dataset comprised deeply sampled blood TCRbeta repertoires from subjects exposed to, actively infected with, or recovered from COVID-19. The repertoires were made available in a free public database intended to serve as a resource for research on the immune response to SARS-CoV-2. Samples were obtained from the ongoing ImmuneRACE study (first 160 participants) and from some 1,300 subjects provided by 6 global collaborators. Sample metadata almost always included a de-identified subject ID, COVID-19 status, age in years and sex. Where available, HLA class I and class II types were taken from metadata supplied by the sample provider and were not determined by assay-based typing. Broader findings and caveats from the paper: The amount of clinical and demographic metadata varied by source and participant and was provided uncurated.

TCRbeta CDR3 regions were amplified from genomic DNA by means of the immunoSEQ Assay, a bias-controlled multiplex PCR. In the source study's methods: Nucleated cell counts per sample were estimated from amplification of reference gene primers within the assay. To quantify the absolute abundance of each unique TCRbeta CDR3 rearrangement, sequence reads were collapsed and filtered. Productive Simpson clonality was computed per sample as the square root of Simpson's diversity index over productive rearrangements. This is the immuneACCESS table as TCRdb keeps it, with only in-frame sequences that have V and J called. A part of the clones is gone; compared with another copy, unresolved V genes explain less than half, and the rest is unexplained. D and trimming were read from the DNA, whereas the V and J calls and clone size are those reported in that table. The sample table lists fewer than 150,000 clones, around 64% of them with a count of one. Of the sample, under 1% falls within the top ten clones.

A few counts support this clone. This receptor's antigen is unknown. The record has no base qualities; no much larger clone is one base away. The collaborating institutions used their own protocols to collect whole blood in K2EDTA tubes. Collaborator samples were shipped for TCRbeta analysis as frozen whole blood, isolated PBMCs, or DNA extracted from either sample type. The sample was peripheral blood. This sequence was found in a human donor with acute or convalescent COVID-19. The donor label of this sample is uncertain.

CDR3 sequence: CATSRQGTLGELFF. In nucleotides, the sequence is TGTGCCACCAGTAGACAGGGAACCCTCGGGGAGCTGTTTTTT. Recombination joined TRBV24-1 with TRBJ2-2; a stretch of 7 junction bases matches TRBD1. CDR3 length: 14 amino acids, cysteine to phenylalanine. Only the CDR3 portion is preserved as DNA: 42 bases, with reading frame beginning at the first base. At the junction V is shortened by 6 bases and J by 7 bases; bases outside the gene matches: 7. CDR1 and CDR2, per the germline V gene, are KGHDR and SFDVKD.